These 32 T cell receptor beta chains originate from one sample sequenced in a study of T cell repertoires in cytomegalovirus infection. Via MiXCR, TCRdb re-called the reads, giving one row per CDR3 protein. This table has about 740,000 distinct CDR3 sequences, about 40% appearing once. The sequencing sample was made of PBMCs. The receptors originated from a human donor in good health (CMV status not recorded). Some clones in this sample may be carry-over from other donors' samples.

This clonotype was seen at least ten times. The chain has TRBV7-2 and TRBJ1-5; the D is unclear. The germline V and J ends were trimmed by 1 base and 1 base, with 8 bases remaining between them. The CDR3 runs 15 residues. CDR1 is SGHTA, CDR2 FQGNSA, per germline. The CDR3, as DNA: TGTGCCAGCAGCTTAGACAGCTGGAGCAATCAGCCCCAGCATTTT. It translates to CASSLDSWSNQPQHF.

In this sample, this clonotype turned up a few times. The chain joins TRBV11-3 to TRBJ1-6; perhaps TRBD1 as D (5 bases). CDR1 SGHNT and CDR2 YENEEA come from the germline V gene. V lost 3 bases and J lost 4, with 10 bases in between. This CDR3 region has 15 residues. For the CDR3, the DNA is TGTGCCAGCAGCTTTTACAGGAAATATAATTCACCCCTCCACTTT. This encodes CASSFYRKYNSPLHF. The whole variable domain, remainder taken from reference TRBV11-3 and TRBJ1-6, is EAGVVQSPRYKIIEKKQPVAFWCNPISGHNTLYWYLQNLGQGPELLIRYENEEAVDDSQLPKDRFSAERLKGVDSTLKIQPAELGDSAVYLCASSFYRKYNSPLHFGNGTRLTVT.

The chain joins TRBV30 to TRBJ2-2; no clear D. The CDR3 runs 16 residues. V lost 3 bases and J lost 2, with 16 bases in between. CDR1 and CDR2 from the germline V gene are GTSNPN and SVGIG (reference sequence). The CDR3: CAWSTADPFNTGELFF. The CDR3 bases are TGTGCCTGGAGCACGGCTGATCCCTTTAACACCGGGGAGCTGTTTTTT.

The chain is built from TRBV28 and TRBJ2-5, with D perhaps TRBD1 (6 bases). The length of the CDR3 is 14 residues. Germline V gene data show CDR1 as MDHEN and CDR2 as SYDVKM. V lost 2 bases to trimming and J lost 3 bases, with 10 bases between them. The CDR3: CASSLRRDKETQYF. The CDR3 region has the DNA TGTGCCAGCAGTTTAAGACGGGACAAAGAGACCCAGTACTTC.

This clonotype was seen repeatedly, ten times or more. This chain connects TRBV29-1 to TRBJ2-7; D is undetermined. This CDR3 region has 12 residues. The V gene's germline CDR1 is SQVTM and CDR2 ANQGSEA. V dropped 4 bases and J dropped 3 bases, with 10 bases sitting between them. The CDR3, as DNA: TGCAGCGTTGCCCCTGGGAACTACGAGCAGTACTTC. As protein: CSVAPGNYEQYF.

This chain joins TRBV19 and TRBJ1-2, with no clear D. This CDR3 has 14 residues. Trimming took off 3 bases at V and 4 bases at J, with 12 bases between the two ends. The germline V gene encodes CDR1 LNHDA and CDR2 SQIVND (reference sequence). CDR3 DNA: TGTGCCAGTAGTATTCGGACGGTTGGCTATGGCTACACCTTC. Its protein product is CASSIRTVGYGYTF.

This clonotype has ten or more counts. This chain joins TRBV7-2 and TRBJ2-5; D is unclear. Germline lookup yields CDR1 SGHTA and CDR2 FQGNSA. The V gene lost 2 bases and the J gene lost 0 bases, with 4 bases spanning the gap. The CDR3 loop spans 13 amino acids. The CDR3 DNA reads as TGTGCCAGCAGCTTATCGGACCAAGAGACCCAGTACTTC. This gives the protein CASSLSDQETQYF. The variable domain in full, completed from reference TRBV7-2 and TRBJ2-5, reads GAGVSQSPSNKVTEKGKDVELRCDPISGHTALYWYRQSLGQGLEFLIYFQGNSAPDKSGLPSDRFSAERTGGSVSTLTIQRTQQEDSAVYLCASSLSDQETQYFGPGTRLLVL.

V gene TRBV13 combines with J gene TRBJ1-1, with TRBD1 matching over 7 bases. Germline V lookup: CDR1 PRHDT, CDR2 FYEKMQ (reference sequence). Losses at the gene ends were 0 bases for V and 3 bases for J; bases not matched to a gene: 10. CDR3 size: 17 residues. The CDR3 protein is CASSLGWRQGRDTEAFF. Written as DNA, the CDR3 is TGTGCCAGCAGCTTAGGGTGGCGACAGGGACGGGACACTGAAGCTTTCTTT.

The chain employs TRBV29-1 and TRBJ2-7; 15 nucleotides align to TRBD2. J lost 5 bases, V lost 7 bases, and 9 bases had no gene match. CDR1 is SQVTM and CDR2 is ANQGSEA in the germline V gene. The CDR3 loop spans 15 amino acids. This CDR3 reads CSAHGTSGRRNEQYF. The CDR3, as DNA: TGCAGCGCACATGGGACTAGCGGGAGGAGGAACGAGCAGTACTTC.

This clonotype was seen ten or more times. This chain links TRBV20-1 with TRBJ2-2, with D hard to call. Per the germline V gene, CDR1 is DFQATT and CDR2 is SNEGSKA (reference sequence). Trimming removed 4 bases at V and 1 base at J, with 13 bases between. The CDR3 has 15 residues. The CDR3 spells CSATLAILNTGELFF. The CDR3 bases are TGCAGTGCTACCCTCGCTATTCTGAACACCGGGGAGCTGTTTTTT.

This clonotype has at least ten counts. CDR3 DNA: TGTGCCAGCAGTTTAGCAGATAGAAGCTATGGCTACACCTTC. Residues: CASSLADRSYGYTF. The rearrangement links TRBV12-3 or TRBV12-4 to TRBJ1-2; D is uncertain. With 0 bases removed from V and 4 bases from J, the gap between germline ends came to 9 bases. This CDR3 contains 14 residues.

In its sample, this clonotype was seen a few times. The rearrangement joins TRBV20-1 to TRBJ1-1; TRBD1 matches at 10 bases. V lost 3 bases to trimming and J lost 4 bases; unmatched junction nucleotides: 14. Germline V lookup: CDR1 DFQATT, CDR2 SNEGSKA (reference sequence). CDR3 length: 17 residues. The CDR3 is CSASPTRQGAVGTEAFF. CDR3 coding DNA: TGCAGTGCTAGCCCCACTCGACAGGGGGCGGTGGGCACTGAAGCTTTCTTT.

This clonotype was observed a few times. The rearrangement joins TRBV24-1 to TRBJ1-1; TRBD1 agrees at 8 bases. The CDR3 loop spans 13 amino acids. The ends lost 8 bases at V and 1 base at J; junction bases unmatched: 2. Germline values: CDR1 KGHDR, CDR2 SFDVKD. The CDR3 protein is CATTGTGNTEAFF. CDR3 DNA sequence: TGTGCCACCACTGGGACAGGGAACACTGAAGCTTTCTTT.

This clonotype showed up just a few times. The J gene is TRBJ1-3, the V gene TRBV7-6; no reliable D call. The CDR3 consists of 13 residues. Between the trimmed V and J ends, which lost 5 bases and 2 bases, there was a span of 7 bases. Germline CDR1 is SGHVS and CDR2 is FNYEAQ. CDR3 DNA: TGTGCCAGCAGCACCCCACCTGGAAACACCATATATTTT. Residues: CASSTPPGNTIYF.

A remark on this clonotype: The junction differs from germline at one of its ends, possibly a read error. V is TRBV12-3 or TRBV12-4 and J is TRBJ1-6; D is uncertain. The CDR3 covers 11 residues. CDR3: CASSRGSALHF. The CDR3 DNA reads TGTGCCAGCAGCCGTGGTTCAGCCCTCCACTTT.

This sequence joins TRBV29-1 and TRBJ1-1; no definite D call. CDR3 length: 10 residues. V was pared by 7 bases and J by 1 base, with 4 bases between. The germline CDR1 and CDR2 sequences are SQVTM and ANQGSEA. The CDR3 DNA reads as TGCAGCGCCGCGAACACTGAAGCTTTCTTT. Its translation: CSAANTEAFF. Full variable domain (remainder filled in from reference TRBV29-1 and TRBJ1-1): SAVISQKPSRDICQRGTSLTIQCQVDSQVTMMFWYRQQPGQSLTLIATANQGSEATYESGFVIDKFPISRPNLTFSTLTVSNMSPEDSSIYLCSAANTEAFFGQGTRLTVV.

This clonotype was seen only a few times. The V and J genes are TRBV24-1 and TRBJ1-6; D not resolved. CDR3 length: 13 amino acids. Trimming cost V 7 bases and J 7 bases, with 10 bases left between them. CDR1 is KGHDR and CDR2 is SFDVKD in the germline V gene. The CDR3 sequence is CATSRAGNSPLHF. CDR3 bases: TGTGCCACCAGCCGGGCTGGGAATTCACCCCTCCACTTT.

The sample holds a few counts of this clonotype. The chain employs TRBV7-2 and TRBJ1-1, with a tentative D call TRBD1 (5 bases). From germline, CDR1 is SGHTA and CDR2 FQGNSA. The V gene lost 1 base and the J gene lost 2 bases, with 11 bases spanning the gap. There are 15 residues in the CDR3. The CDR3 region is CASSLDVRANTEAFF. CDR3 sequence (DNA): TGTGCCAGCAGCTTAGATGTCAGGGCTAACACTGAAGCTTTCTTT.

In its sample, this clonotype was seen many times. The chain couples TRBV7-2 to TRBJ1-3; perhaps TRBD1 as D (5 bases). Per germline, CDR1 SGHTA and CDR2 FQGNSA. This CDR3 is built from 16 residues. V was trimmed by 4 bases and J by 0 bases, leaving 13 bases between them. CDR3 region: CASSSLGPPSGNTIYF. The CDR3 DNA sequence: TGTGCCAGCAGCTCCCTGGGACCGCCCTCTGGAAACACCATATATTTT.

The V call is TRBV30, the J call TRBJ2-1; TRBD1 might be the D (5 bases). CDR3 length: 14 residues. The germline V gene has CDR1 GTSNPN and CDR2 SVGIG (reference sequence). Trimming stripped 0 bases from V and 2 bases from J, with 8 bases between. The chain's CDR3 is CAWSVKGTYNEQFF. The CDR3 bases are TGTGCCTGGAGTGTGAAGGGGACCTACAATGAGCAGTTCTTC.

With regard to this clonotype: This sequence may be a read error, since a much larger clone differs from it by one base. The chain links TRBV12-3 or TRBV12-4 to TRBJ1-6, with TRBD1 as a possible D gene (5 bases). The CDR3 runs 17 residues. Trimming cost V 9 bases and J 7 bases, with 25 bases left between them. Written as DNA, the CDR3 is TGTGCCAGAAGCTCAACCCCCGTCGGGGCTCGGAATTCACCCCTCCACTTT. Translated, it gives CARSSTPVGARNSPLHF.

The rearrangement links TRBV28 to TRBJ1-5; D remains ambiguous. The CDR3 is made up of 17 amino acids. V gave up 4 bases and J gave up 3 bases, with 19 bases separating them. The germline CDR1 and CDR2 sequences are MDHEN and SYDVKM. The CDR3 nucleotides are TGTGCCAGCAGTTGGCCCCGGCCCCCAGAGCCCAATCAGCCCCAGCATTTT. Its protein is CASSWPRPPEPNQPQHF. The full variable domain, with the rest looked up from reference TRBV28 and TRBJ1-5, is DVKVTQSSRYLVKRTGEKVFLECVQDMDHENMFWYRQDPGLGLRLIYFSYDVKMKEKGDIPEGYSVSREKKERFSLILESASTNQTSMYLCASSWPRPPEPNQPQHFGDGTRLSIL.

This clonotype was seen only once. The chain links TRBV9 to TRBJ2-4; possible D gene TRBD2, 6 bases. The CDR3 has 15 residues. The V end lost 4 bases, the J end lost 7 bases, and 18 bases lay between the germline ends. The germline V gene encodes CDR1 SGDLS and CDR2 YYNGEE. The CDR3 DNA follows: TGTGCCAGCAGCCCTGGGGACTTGATCAGGAACATTCAGTACTTC. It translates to CASSPGDLIRNIQYF.

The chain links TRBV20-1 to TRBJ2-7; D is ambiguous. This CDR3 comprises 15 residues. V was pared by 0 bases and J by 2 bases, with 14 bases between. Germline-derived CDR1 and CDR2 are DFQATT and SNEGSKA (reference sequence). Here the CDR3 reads CSARDQTLRTYEQYF. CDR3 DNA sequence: TGCAGTGCTAGAGACCAGACCCTTCGGACCTACGAGCAGTACTTC.

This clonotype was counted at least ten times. The DNA of the CDR3 is TGTGCCAGCAGCTCCCGCGACGGGGTTAATAGCAATCAGCCCCAGCATTTT. Residues: CASSSRDGVNSNQPQHF. The rearrangement joins TRBV7-8 to TRBJ1-5; no definite D call. Looked up from germline, CDR1 is SGHVS and CDR2 is FQNEAQ. Trimming shortened V by 4 bases and J by 0 bases, and 16 bases separated the two germline ends. There are 17 residues in the CDR3. Complete variable domain (other parts from reference TRBV7-8 and TRBJ1-5): GAGVSQSPRYKVAKRGQDVALRCDPISGHVSLFWYQQALGQGPEFLTYFQNEAQLDKSGLPSDRFFAERPEGSVSTLKIQRTQQEDSAVYLCASSSRDGVNSNQPQHFGDGTRLSIL.

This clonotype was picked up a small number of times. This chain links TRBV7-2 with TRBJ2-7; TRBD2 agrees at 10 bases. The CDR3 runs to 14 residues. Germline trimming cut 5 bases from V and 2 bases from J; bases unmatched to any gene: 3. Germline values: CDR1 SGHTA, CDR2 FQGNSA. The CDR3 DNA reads TGTGCCAGCAGCCGGACTAGCGGCCCCTACGAGCAGTACTTC. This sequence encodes CASSRTSGPYEQYF.

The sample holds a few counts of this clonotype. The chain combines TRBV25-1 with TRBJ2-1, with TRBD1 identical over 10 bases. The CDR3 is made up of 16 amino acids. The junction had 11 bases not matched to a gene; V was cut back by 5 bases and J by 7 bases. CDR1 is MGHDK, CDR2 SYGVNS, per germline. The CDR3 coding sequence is TGTGCCAGCAGTCCCATCTGGGACAGGGGAAGGAATGAGCAGTTCTTC. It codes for CASSPIWDRGRNEQFF. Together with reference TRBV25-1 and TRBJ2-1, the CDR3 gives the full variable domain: EADIYQTPRYLVIGTGKKITLECSQTMGHDKMYWYQQDPGMELHLIHYSYGVNSTEKGDLSSESTVSRIRTEHFPLTLESARPSHTSQYLCASSPIWDRGRNEQFFGPGTRLTVL.

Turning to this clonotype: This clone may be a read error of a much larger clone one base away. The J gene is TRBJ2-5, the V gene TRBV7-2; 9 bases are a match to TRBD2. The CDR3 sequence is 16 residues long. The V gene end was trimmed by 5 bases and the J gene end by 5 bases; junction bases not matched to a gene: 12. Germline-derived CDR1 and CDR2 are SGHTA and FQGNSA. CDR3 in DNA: TGTGCCAGCAGCGTAGTCGGCGGGAGGGCCGTTGAGACCCAGTACTTC. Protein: CASSVVGGRAVETQYF. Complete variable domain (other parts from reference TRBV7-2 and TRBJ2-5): GAGVSQSPSNKVTEKGKDVELRCDPISGHTALYWYRQSLGQGLEFLIYFQGNSAPDKSGLPSDRFSAERTGGSVSTLTIQRTQQEDSAVYLCASSVVGGRAVETQYFGPGTRLLVL.

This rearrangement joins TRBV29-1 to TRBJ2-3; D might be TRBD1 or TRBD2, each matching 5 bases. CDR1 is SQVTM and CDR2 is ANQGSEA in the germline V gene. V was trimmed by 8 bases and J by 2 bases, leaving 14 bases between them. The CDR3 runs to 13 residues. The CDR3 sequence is CSSGRSDTDTQYF. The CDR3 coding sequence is TGCAGCTCGGGACGGTCCGACACAGATACGCAGTATTTT.

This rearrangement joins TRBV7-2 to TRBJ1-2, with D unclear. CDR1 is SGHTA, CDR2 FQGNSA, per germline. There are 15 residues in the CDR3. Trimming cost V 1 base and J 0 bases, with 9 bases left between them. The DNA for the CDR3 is TGTGCCAGCAGCTTAGGGCAGCTGACTAACTATGGCTACACCTTC. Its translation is CASSLGQLTNYGYTF.

CDR3 sequence reads: CATSDSWTSGGHNEQFF. The CDR3 DNA is TGTGCCACCAGTGATTCGTGGACTAGCGGGGGGCACAATGAGCAGTTCTTC. The V gene is TRBV24-1, the J gene TRBJ2-1; 14 bases match TRBD2. Per germline, CDR1 KGHDR and CDR2 SFDVKD. This CDR3 spans 17 amino acids. The V gene end was trimmed by 2 bases and the J gene end by 5 bases; junction bases not matched to a gene: 4.

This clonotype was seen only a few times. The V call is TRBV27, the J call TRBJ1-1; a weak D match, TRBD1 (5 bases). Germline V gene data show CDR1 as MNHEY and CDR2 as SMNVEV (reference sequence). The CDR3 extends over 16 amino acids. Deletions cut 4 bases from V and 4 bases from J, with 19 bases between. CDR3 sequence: CASSSAGAGPATEAFF. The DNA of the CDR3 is TGTGCCAGCAGTTCTGCCGGGGCAGGGCCCGCCACTGAAGCTTTCTTT.